A selection of T cell receptor beta chains follows, all from one sample in a study of T cell responses to AZD1222 COVID-19 vaccine. Here immunoSEQ multiplex PCR was the method, and the copy in TCRdb shows in-frame clones only, minus some. The sample yields 70,000 to 100,000 clones, 80% to 90% seen once. This specimen was peripheral blood, taken 28 days after the second AZD1222 dose. The receptor source for this set is an adult who received the AZD1222 COVID-19 vaccine. The CDR3 runs from the conserved cysteine through the conserved F or W. Fields, in order: D gene, J gene, clone size, V gene, CDR3 DNA, CDR3 protein. The D gene is left open where the match is weak. Part of the rows lack a size; the others show once, few, many or a class for expanded clones.

d_gene: TRBD1; j_gene: TRBJ2-7; abundance: once; v_gene: TRBV4-2; CDR3nt: TGTGCCAGCAGCCAAAACGGACAGGGGACGACCTACGAGCAGTACTTC; CDR3aa: CASSQNGQGTTYEQYF
d_gene: NA; j_gene: TRBJ2-5; abundance: NA; v_gene: TRBV12-3/TRBV12-4; CDR3nt: TGTGCCAGCAGGACAGGGAGGGAGACCCAGTACTTC; CDR3aa: CASRTGRETQYF
d_gene: NA; j_gene: TRBJ1-5; abundance: NA; v_gene: TRBV9; CDR3nt: TGTGCCAGCAGCGTAGAGATGGGTTTCAATCAGCCCCAGCATTTT; CDR3aa: CASSVEMGFNQPQHF
d_gene: NA; j_gene: TRBJ1-2; abundance: NA; v_gene: TRBV9; CDR3nt: TGTGCCAGCAGCGTAGTCCCGGGCGACTATGGCTACACCTTC; CDR3aa: CASSVVPGDYGYTF
d_gene: TRBD2; j_gene: TRBJ2-2; abundance: NA; v_gene: TRBV5-4; CDR3nt: TGTGCCAGCAGCAACCTAGCGGGAGAAAACACCGGGGAGCTGTTTTTT; CDR3aa: CASSNLAGENTGELFF
d_gene: NA; j_gene: TRBJ2-7; abundance: NA; v_gene: TRBV18; CDR3nt: TGTGCCAGCTCACCAAACGTTTCAGCGAGCTACGAGCAGTACTTC; CDR3aa: CASSPNVSASYEQYF
d_gene: TRBD1; j_gene: TRBJ1-2; abundance: NA; v_gene: TRBV11-2; CDR3nt: TGTGCCAGCAGCCCGATTAAGGCCTGGGACAGGGTACCTGGCTACACCTTC; CDR3aa: CASSPIKAWDRVPGYTF
d_gene: NA; j_gene: TRBJ2-2; abundance: NA; v_gene: TRBV18; CDR3nt: TGTGCCAGCTCACCACTCACCGGGGAGCTGTTTTTT; CDR3aa: CASSPLTGELFF
d_gene: NA; j_gene: TRBJ2-1; abundance: NA; v_gene: TRBV5-1; CDR3nt: TGCGCCAGCAGCTTGGCCACGGCCCTAGACTACAATGAGCAGTTCTTC; CDR3aa: CASSLATALDYNEQFF
d_gene: NA; j_gene: TRBJ1-3; abundance: NA; v_gene: TRBV19; CDR3nt: TGTGCCAGTAGTATAGATCGCGGCAAATCCACCATATATTTT; CDR3aa: CASSIDRGKSTIYF
d_gene: TRBD1; j_gene: TRBJ1-5; abundance: few; v_gene: TRBV7-8; CDR3nt: TGTGCCAGCAGCTTAGTTAGTGGGACAGTTTCTCAGCCCCAGCATTTT; CDR3aa: CASSLVSGTVSQPQHF
d_gene: NA; j_gene: TRBJ1-3; abundance: NA; v_gene: TRBV18; CDR3nt: TGTGCCAGCTCACCTCCAGGTTCCTCTGGAAACACCATATATTTT; CDR3aa: CASSPPGSSGNTIYF
d_gene: NA; j_gene: TRBJ1-1; abundance: NA; v_gene: TRBV29-1; CDR3nt: TGCAGCGTTCCGCCGGCGAACAGGGACACTGAAGCTTTCTTT; CDR3aa: CSVPPANRDTEAFF
d_gene: NA; j_gene: TRBJ1-4; abundance: NA; v_gene: TRBV5-4; CDR3nt: TGTGCCAGCAGCTTGGGGGGCCAGTCTCGCCCTAATGAAAAACTGTTTTTT; CDR3aa: CASSLGGQSRPNEKLFF
d_gene: TRBD1; j_gene: TRBJ1-6; abundance: NA; v_gene: TRBV5-4; CDR3nt: TGTGCCAGCAGCCGGGACAGGCAATCACCCCTCCACTTT; CDR3aa: CASSRDRQSPLHF
d_gene: NA; j_gene: TRBJ2-2; abundance: NA; v_gene: TRBV2; CDR3nt: TGTGCCAGCAGTGAAGTAACGAGGGCCGGGGAGCTGTTTTTT; CDR3aa: CASSEVTRAGELFF
d_gene: TRBD1; j_gene: TRBJ1-3; abundance: NA; v_gene: TRBV30; CDR3nt: TGTGCCTGGTACCGGGACAGGGTTTTCTCTGGAAACACCATATATTTT; CDR3aa: CAWYRDRVFSGNTIYF
d_gene: TRBD1; j_gene: TRBJ1-2; abundance: NA; v_gene: TRBV19; CDR3nt: TGTGCCAGTAGAAGGGGACAGCAACCTTATGGCTACACCTTC; CDR3aa: CASRRGQQPYGYTF
d_gene: TRBD2; j_gene: TRBJ2-1; abundance: once; v_gene: TRBV7-9; CDR3nt: TGTGCCAGCAGCCCGGCGGGAGGCCAATACAATGAGCAGTTCTTC; CDR3aa: CASSPAGGQYNEQFF
d_gene: NA; j_gene: TRBJ1-2; abundance: NA; v_gene: TRBV9; CDR3nt: TGTGCCAGCAGACCCGGGCAGGCAGACTATGGCTACACCTTC; CDR3aa: CASRPGQADYGYTF
d_gene: TRBD2; j_gene: TRBJ2-2; abundance: NA; v_gene: TRBV2; CDR3nt: TGTGCCAGCAGTGAAGCGTCTAGCGGGGGGCCCTCCACCGGGGAGCTGTTTTTT; CDR3aa: CASSEASSGGPSTGELFF
d_gene: NA; j_gene: TRBJ2-1; abundance: NA; v_gene: TRBV4-2; CDR3nt: TGTGCCAGCAGCCAAGCCGACAATGAGCAGTTCTTC; CDR3aa: CASSQADNEQFF
d_gene: NA; j_gene: TRBJ1-1; abundance: NA; v_gene: TRBV7-6; CDR3nt: TGTGCCAGCAGCTCCCTCCGCGGGGAGAACACTGAAGCTTTCTTT; CDR3aa: CASSSLRGENTEAFF
d_gene: TRBD2; j_gene: TRBJ2-7; abundance: NA; v_gene: TRBV5-1; CDR3nt: TGCGCCAGCAGCTTATCCCCCCTAGCGGGTTCCTACGAGCAGTACTTC; CDR3aa: CASSLSPLAGSYEQYF
d_gene: NA; j_gene: TRBJ2-1; abundance: NA; v_gene: TRBV6-5; CDR3nt: TGTGCCAGCAGCGGGCTGACCTACAATGAGCAGTTCTTC; CDR3aa: CASSGLTYNEQFF
d_gene: NA; j_gene: TRBJ1-5; abundance: NA; v_gene: TRBV15; CDR3nt: TGTGCCACCAGTCCCGCTCCCAATCAGCCCCAGCATTTT; CDR3aa: CATSPAPNQPQHF
d_gene: NA; j_gene: TRBJ2-1; abundance: NA; v_gene: TRBV27; CDR3nt: TGTGCCAGCGCTCCCCAGCGGAACTACAATGAGCAGTTCTTC; CDR3aa: CASAPQRNYNEQFF
d_gene: NA; j_gene: TRBJ2-6; abundance: NA; v_gene: TRBV3-1/TRBV3-2; CDR3nt: TGTGCCAGCAGCCAACGGGGGAGTGGGGCCAACGTCCTGACTTTC; CDR3aa: CASSQRGSGANVLTF